The rows below give T cell receptor beta chains drawn from one sample of a study of T cells in Graves' hyperthyroidism and ophthalmopathy. A single record per CDR3 protein comes from TCRdb applying MiXCR to the multiplex PCR reads. Of about 350,000 distinct CDR3 sequences in the sample, approximately 15% were seen once. Input material: blood. The source is a woman aged 25 to 45 with Graves' hyperthyroidism. CDR3s include the opening cysteine and the closing phenylalanine or tryptophan. A D gene is named only where the DNA matches it firmly. Not every row has a clone size; where given, it reads once, few, many or a size class.

>TRBD2|many|TRBV7-9|TRBJ2-7
CASSWREGSNEQYF
TGTGCCAGCTCTTGGCGGGAGGGATCCAACGAGCAGTACTTC
>TRBD2|.|TRBV5-1|TRBJ2-7
CASSLAASGTSSYEQYF
TGCGCCAGCAGCTTGGCGGCTAGCGGGACGAGCTCCTACGAGCAGTACTTC
>TRBD1|many|TRBV2|TRBJ1-1
CASSEGDRQGNTEAFF
TGTGCCAGCAGTGAAGGGGACCGACAGGGAAACACTGAAGCTTTCTTT
>.|many|TRBV2|TRBJ1-6
CASSSQSQYNSPLHF
TGTGCCAGCAGTTCTCAGTCGCAGTATAATTCACCCCTCCACTTT
>.|.|TRBV28|TRBJ1-5
CASSPTGSGQPQHF
TGTGCCAGCAGCCCTACAGGGTCAGGGCAGCCCCAGCATTTT
>.|.|TRBV28|TRBJ2-1
CASSFYRTGLGYNEQFF
TGTGCCAGCAGTTTCTACCGAACAGGGCTTGGGTACAATGAGCAGTTCTTC
>.|once|TRBV28|TRBJ2-5
CASSGIGQYQETQYF
TGTGCCAGCAGTGGCATCGGACAGTACCAAGAGACCCAGTACTTC
>.|many|TRBV7-8|TRBJ1-1
CASSLTGLRTEAFF
TGTGCCAGCAGCTTAACCGGACTGAGAACTGAAGCTTTCTTT
>TRBD1|many|TRBV28|TRBJ2-7
CASSLARDRGPEQYF
TGTGCCAGCAGTTTGGCCCGGGACAGGGGGCCCGAGCAGTACTTC
>TRBD2|.|TRBV19|TRBJ2-1
CASSIPGLVGNEQFF
TGTGCCAGTAGTATCCCCGGACTAGTAGGGAATGAGCAGTTCTTC
>.|many|TRBV11-2|TRBJ1-4
CASSLDRGMRKLFF
TGTGCCAGCAGCTTAGACAGGGGAATGAGGAAACTGTTTTTT
>.|.|TRBV2|TRBJ2-7
CASRISGAGEQYF
TGTGCCAGCCGGATTAGCGGCGCCGGCGAGCAGTACTTC
>.|few|TRBV19|TRBJ2-5
CASSLLQGSQETQYF
TGTGCCAGTAGCCTCCTCCAGGGATCCCAAGAGACCCAGTACTTC
>.|many|TRBV28|TRBJ2-7
CASRPIDISYEQYF
TGTGCCAGCAGACCTATTGACATCTCCTACGAGCAGTACTTC
>.|.|TRBV30|TRBJ2-3
CAWKVTGTDTQYF
TGTGCCTGGAAAGTGACGGGGACAGATACGCAGTATTTT
>TRBD1|many|TRBV19|TRBJ1-1
CASSPGQARGNTEAFF
TGTGCCAGTTCTCCGGGACAGGCCCGAGGAAACACTGAAGCTTTCTTT
>.|many|TRBV6-1|TRBJ1-5
CASSEFRSNQPQHF
TGTGCCAGCAGTGAATTCCGTAGCAATCAGCCCCAGCATTTT
>.|many|TRBV12-3/TRBV12-4|TRBJ2-7
CASSLRSGARNEQYF
TGTGCCAGCAGTTTACGCTCCGGGGCGAGGAACGAGCAGTACTTC
>.|many|TRBV19|TRBJ1-5
CASSQGIVEPQHF
TGTGCCAGCAGTCAGGGGATCGTGGAGCCCCAGCATTTT
>.|many|TRBV7-2|TRBJ2-1
CASSPSFNSNEQFF
TGTGCCAGCAGCCCCTCGTTCAACAGCAATGAGCAGTTCTTC
>.|few|TRBV7-2|TRBJ2-3
CASSFVPPGASTDTQYF
TGTGCCAGCAGCTTCGTCCCCCCCGGGGCTAGCACAGATACGCAGTATTTT
>TRBD2|.|TRBV5-6|TRBJ2-1
CASGLWTSGSSYNEQFF
TGTGCCAGCGGCTTATGGACTAGCGGGAGCTCCTACAATGAGCAGTTCTTC
>.|.|TRBV6-1|TRBJ2-2
CASRNPGHSTGELFF
TGTGCCAGCAGAAACCCGGGGCACTCTACCGGGGAGCTGTTTTTT
>TRBD2|many|TRBV12-3/TRBV12-4|TRBJ2-1
CASSPRGGPNNEQFF
TGTGCCAGCAGCCCCCGGGGAGGGCCAAACAATGAGCAGTTCTTC
>TRBD2|.|TRBV3-1|TRBJ2-3
CASSQPAGGSTDTQYF
TGTGCCAGCAGCCAGCCAGCGGGAGGGAGCACAGATACGCAGTATTTT
>.|few|TRBV10-3|TRBJ1-2
CAISSGYGYTF
TGTGCCATCAGCAGCGGCTATGGCTACACCTTC
>.|.|TRBV5-4|TRBJ1-6
CASSSEDVSYNSPLHF
TGTGCCAGCAGCTCGGAAGACGTCTCCTATAATTCACCCCTCCACTTT
>.|.|TRBV6-5|TRBJ1-1
CASSYSSGSGTEAFF
TGTGCCAGCAGTTACTCGTCCGGGTCGGGCACTGAAGCTTTCTTT